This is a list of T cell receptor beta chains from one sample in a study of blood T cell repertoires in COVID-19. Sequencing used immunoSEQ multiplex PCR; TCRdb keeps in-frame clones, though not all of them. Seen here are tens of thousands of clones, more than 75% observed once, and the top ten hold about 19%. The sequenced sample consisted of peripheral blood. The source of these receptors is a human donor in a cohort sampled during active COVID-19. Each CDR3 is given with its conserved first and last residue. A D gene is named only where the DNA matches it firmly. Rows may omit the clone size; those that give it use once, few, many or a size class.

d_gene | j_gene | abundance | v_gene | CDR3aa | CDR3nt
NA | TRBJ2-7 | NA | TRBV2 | CASNLPGSYEQYF | TGTGCCAGCAACCTACCGGGCTCCTACGAGCAGTACTTC
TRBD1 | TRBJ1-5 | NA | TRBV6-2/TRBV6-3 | CASSYTQGWDIRQPQHF | TGTGCCAGCAGTTACACACAGGGGTGGGATATCCGTCAGCCCCAGCATTTT
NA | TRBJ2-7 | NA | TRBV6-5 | CASEGGYPSYEQYF | TGTGCCAGCGAAGGGGGATACCCCTCCTACGAGCAGTACTTC
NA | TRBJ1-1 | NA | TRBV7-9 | CASSRKGVNTEAFF | TGTGCCAGCAGCCGGAAAGGGGTGAACACTGAAGCTTTCTTT
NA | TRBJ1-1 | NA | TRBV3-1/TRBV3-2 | CASSQERGTEAFF | TGTGCCAGCAGCCAAGAGCGGGGGACTGAAGCTTTCTTT
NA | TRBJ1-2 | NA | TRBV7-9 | CASSLGEGPNYGYTF | TGTGCCAGCAGCTTAGGGGAGGGGCCCAACTATGGCTACACCTTC
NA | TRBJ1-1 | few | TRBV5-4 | CASSMTLNTEAFF | TGTGCCAGCAGCATGACATTGAACACTGAAGCTTTCTTT
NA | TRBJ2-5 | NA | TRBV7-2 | CASSPGWAQETQYF | TGTGCCAGCAGCCCTGGGTGGGCTCAAGAGACCCAGTACTTC
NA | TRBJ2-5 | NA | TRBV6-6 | CASTLQGGLDETQYF | TGTGCCAGCACCCTCCAGGGTGGTCTGGATGAGACCCAGTACTTC
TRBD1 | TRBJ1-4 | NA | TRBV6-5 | CASSRQDRQLFF | TGTGCCAGCAGTCGACAGGACAGGCAACTGTTTTTT
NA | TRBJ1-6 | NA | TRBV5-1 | CASSLVTGLVQPLHF | TGCGCCAGCAGCTTAGTCACAGGGCTAGTTCAGCCCCTCCACTTT
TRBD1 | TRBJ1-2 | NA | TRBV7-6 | CASSPRLNGQGGYGYTF | TGTGCCAGCAGCCCCCGATTAAATGGACAGGGGGGCTATGGCTACACCTTC
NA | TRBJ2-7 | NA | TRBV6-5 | CASSRTWGEAYEQYF | TGTGCCAGCAGTAGGACTTGGGGGGAGGCCTACGAGCAGTACTTC
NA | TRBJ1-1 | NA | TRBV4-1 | CASSQDSDGLYTEAFF | TGCGCCAGCAGCCAAGATTCGGACGGACTTTACACTGAAGCTTTCTTT
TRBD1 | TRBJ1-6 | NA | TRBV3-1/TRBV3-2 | CASSPNGQAVNSPLHF | TGTGCCAGCAGCCCCAATGGACAGGCTGTTAATTCACCCCTCCACTTT
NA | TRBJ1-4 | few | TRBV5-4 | CASSPGHLNEKLFF | TGTGCCAGCTCCCCGGGACACCTGAATGAAAAACTGTTTTTT
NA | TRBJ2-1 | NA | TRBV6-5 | CASRDRDYNEQFF | TGTGCCAGCAGGGACAGAGACTACAATGAGCAGTTCTTC
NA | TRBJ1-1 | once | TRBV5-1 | CASRDQVNTEAFF | TGCGCCAGCAGAGACCAGGTGAACACTGAAGCTTTCTTT
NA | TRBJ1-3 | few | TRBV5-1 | CASSRLGQSTTGNTIYF | TGCGCCAGCAGCCGACTAGGGCAAAGTACTACTGGAAACACCATATATTTT
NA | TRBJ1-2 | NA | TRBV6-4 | CASSPDGANYGYTF | TGTGCCAGCAGTCCGGATGGAGCTAACTATGGCTACACCTTC
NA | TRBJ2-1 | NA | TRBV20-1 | CSASNVGSYNEQFF | TGCAGTGCTAGTAACGTGGGGAGCTACAATGAGCAGTTCTTC
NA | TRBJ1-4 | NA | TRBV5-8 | CASSQPGLQEKLFF | TGTGCCAGCAGCCAACCGGGACTGCAAGAAAAACTGTTTTTT
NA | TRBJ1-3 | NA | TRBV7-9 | CASSLTYSGNTIYF | TGTGCCAGCAGCTTAACCTACTCTGGAAACACCATATATTTT
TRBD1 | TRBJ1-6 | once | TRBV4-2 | CASSQEGGRSGAYNSPLHF | TGTGCCAGCAGCCAAGAAGGGGGCAGGAGTGGGGCCTATAATTCACCCCTCCACTTT
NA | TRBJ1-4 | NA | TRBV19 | CASSPRGRTNEKLFF | TGTGCCAGTAGTCCTCGAGGGAGAACTAATGAAAAACTGTTTTTT
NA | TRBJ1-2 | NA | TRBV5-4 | CASSTDTSYGYTF | TGTGCCAGCAGCACGGACACTTCCTATGGCTACACCTTC
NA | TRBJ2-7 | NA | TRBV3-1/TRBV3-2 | CASSQGQGRYEQYF | TGTGCCAGCAGCCAAGGTCAGGGTAGGTACGAGCAGTACTTC
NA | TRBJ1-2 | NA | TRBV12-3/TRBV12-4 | CASRGWPDGYTF | TGTGCCAGCCGGGGGTGGCCGGATGGCTACACCTTC
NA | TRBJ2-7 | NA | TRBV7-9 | CASSFRAGEPIYEQYF | TGTGCCAGCAGCTTTCGAGCAGGGGAACCGATCTACGAGCAGTACTTC
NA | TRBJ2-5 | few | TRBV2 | CASSEGPRETQYF | TGTGCCAGCAGTGAGGGCCCCCGGGAGACCCAGTACTTC
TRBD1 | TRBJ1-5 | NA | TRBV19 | CASSMGTGVGPQHF | TGTGCCAGTAGTATGGGGACAGGGGTTGGTCCCCAGCATTTT
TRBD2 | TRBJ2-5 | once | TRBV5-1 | CASSPGLGGGETQYF | TGCGCCAGCAGCCCGGGACTAGGAGGGGGGGAGACCCAGTACTTC
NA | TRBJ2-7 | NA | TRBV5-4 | CASSGPYEQYF | TGTGCCAGCAGCGGGCCCTACGAGCAGTACTTC
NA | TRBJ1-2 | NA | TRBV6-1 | CASSEVWGGYGYTF | TGTGCCAGCAGTGAAGTATGGGGGGGCTATGGCTACACCTTC
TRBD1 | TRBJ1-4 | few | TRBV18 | CASSSGTVNEKLFF | TGTGCCAGCTCATCCGGGACAGTTAATGAAAAACTGTTTTTT
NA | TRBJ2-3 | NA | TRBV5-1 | CASSFARAYTDTQYF | TGCGCCAGCAGTTTTGCCAGGGCCTACACAGATACGCAGTATTTT
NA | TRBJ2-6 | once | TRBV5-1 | CASSPDSPPGANVLTF | TGCGCCAGCAGTCCTGACAGTCCTCCTGGGGCCAACGTCCTGACTTTC
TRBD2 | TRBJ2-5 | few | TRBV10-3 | CAISDSTSGLTTQYF | TGTGCCATCAGTGATTCTACTAGCGGGTTAACGACCCAGTACTTC
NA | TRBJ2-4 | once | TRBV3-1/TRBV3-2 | CASSQGVGSDIQYF | TGTGCCAGCAGCCAAGGAGTCGGTTCCGACATTCAGTACTTC
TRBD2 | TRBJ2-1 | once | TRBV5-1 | CASRGTSLDEQFF | TGCGCCAGCAGGGGGACTAGCCTCGATGAGCAGTTCTTC
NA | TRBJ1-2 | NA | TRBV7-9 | CASSLKGAVGYTF | TGTGCCAGCAGCTTAAAAGGGGCAGTTGGCTACACCTTC
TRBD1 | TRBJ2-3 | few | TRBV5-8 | CASSLETGIDRTQYF | TGTGCCAGCAGCTTGGAGACAGGGATCGATAGGACGCAGTATTTT
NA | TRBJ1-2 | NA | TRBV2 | CASSAYLFGNYGYTF | TGTGCCAGCAGTGCCTATTTATTCGGGAACTATGGCTACACCTTC
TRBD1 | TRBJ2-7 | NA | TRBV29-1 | CSVAIGQGLYEQYF | TGCAGCGTTGCAATAGGACAGGGGTTGTACGAGCAGTACTTC
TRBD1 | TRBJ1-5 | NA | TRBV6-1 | CASSGTGGSGNQPQHF | TGTGCCAGCAGTGGCACAGGGGGCTCGGGCAATCAGCCCCAGCATTTT
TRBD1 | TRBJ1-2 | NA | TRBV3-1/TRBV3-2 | CASSPTTGGPKGYTF | TGTGCCAGCAGCCCGACGACAGGGGGCCCGAAGGGCTACACCTTC
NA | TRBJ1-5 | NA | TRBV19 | CASSMGGVGDQPQHF | TGTGCCAGTAGTATGGGGGGAGTTGGTGATCAGCCCCAGCATTTT
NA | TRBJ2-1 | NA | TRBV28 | CASSLVGQTNFNEQFF | TGTGCCAGCAGTTTAGTAGGACAGACCAACTTCAATGAGCAGTTCTTC
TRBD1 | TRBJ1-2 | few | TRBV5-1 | CASSFDRASDGYTF | TGCGCCAGCAGCTTCGACAGGGCCTCGGATGGCTACACCTTC
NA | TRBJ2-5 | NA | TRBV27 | CASSLSVGLETQYF | TGTGCCAGCAGTTTATCGGTTGGGCTCGAGACCCAGTACTTC
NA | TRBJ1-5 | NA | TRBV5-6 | CASSLGTYYNQPQHF | TGTGCCAGCAGCTTGGGTACCTATTACAATCAGCCCCAGCATTTT
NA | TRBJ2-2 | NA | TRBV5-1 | CASREVTGTGELFF | TGCGCCAGCAGGGAGGTAACAGGGACCGGGGAGCTGTTTTTT
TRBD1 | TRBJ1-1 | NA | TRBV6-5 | CASRRQGLNTEAFF | TGTGCCAGCCGGCGACAGGGACTGAACACTGAAGCTTTCTTT
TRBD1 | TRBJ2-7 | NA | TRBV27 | CASSPAGGPYEQYF | TGTGCCAGCAGTCCCGCAGGGGGACCCTACGAGCAGTACTTC
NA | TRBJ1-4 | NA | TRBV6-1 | CASSELAGTNEKLFF | TGTGCCAGCAGTGAATTGGCAGGGACAAATGAAAAACTGTTTTTT